Each of the 24 T cell receptor beta chains below was sequenced from the same sample in a study of blood T cell repertoires in COVID-19. Repertoires were generated with immunoSEQ multiplex PCR, while TCRdb's copy carries only in-frame clones and drops some. Of 350,000 to 450,000 clones listed, around nine tenths are singletons. The sample comprised PBMCs or T cells enriched from blood (not recorded which). The origin of the receptors is a young woman who had been exposed to COVID-19.

The V and J genes are TRBV10-2 and TRBJ1-5; maybe TRBD1 (5 bases). Trimming removed 0 bases at V and 7 bases at J, with 13 bases between. The CDR3 totals 15 residues. CDR1 WSHSY and CDR2 SAAADI come from the germline V gene. CDR3 region: CASSESSWGGQPQHF. The CDR3 region has the DNA TGCGCCAGCAGTGAGTCCTCCTGGGGCGGACAGCCCCAGCATTTT.

The chain uses TRBV5-1 and TRBJ2-6; 8 nucleotides match TRBD1. With 4 bases clipped from V and 1 base from J, the junction kept 7 bases outside the gene matches. Germline V CDR1 and CDR2: SGHRS, YFSETQ. CDR3 length: 17 amino acids. CDR3 protein: CASSPRTGLSGANVLTF. The CDR3 nucleotides are TGCGCCAGCAGCCCCCGGACAGGGTTATCTGGGGCCAACGTCCTGACTTTC.

The chain uses TRBV27 and TRBJ2-1; TRBD2 matches at 14 bases. This CDR3 comprises 12 residues. Unmatched junction bases numbered 4, after V lost 7 bases and J lost 14 bases. In germline, CDR1 is MNHEY, CDR2 SMNVEV (reference sequence). The CDR3 loop reads CASKGLAGVEFF. CDR3 DNA sequence: TGTGCCAGCAAGGGACTAGCGGGAGTGGAGTTCTTC.

The CDR3 DNA sequence: TGTGCCAGCAGTTTGGCGGGCGGGGGAGTCCCTTACAATGAGCAGTTCTTC. This encodes CASSLAGGGVPYNEQFF. The gene calls are TRBV27 and TRBJ2-1, with 7 bases fitting TRBD2. This CDR3 contains 17 residues. The V and J ends lost 3 bases and 4 bases, in that order; junction bases with no gene match: 12. Germline CDR1 reads MNHEY; CDR2 reads SMNVEV (reference sequence).

The chain employs TRBV18 and TRBJ1-1, with TRBD1 matching 10 bases. Germline lookup yields CDR1 KGHSH and CDR2 LQKENI. The CDR3 has 14 amino acids. The V and J ends lost 8 bases and 4 bases, in that order; junction bases with no gene match: 7. This CDR3 is CASSTRTGGTEAFF. Written as DNA, the CDR3 is TGTGCCAGCAGCACCCGGACAGGGGGCACTGAAGCTTTCTTT.

The chain recombines TRBV19 with TRBJ2-3; 7 nucleotides match TRBD2. This CDR3 comprises 16 residues. Unmatched junction bases numbered 10, after V lost 6 bases and J lost 1 base. Germline V gene data show CDR1 as LNHDA and CDR2 as SQIVND (reference sequence). Written as DNA, the CDR3 is TGTGCCAGTAGCAGCACGTTGGCGGGAGGCACAGATACGCAGTATTTT. Its translation is CASSSTLAGGTDTQYF.

The chain employs TRBV5-1 and TRBJ2-1; 7 bases are shared with TRBD2. This CDR3 spans 14 amino acids. Germline V lookup: CDR1 SGHRS, CDR2 YFSETQ. J gave up 9 bases and V 0 bases, and 6 bases lay outside the gene matches. This CDR3 reads CASSLGREAGEQFF. CDR3 coding DNA: TGCGCCAGCAGCTTGGGACGGGAGGCGGGTGAGCAGTTCTTC.

The CDR3 sequence: CASSLRPGLQFF. The CDR3 DNA reads TGCGCCAGCAGCCTCCGTCCCGGACTCCAGTTCTTC. The rearrangement links TRBV5-1 to TRBJ2-1; D might be TRBD2 (5 bases). The germline V gene encodes CDR1 SGHRS and CDR2 YFSETQ. Trimming pared 4 bases from V and 13 bases from J, leaving 15 bases between. This CDR3 has 12 residues.

J is TRBJ2-7 and V is TRBV7-2; perhaps TRBD2 as D (5 bases). Trimming removed 5 bases from V and 0 bases from J, with 11 bases in between. In germline, CDR1 is SGHTA, CDR2 FQGNSA. The CDR3 contains 14 residues. The CDR3 spells CASSPGLSSYEQYF. As DNA, the CDR3 is TGTGCCAGCAGCCCAGGACTGAGCTCCTACGAGCAGTACTTC. The entire variable domain, with the rest obtained from reference TRBV7-2 and TRBJ2-7, is as follows: GAGVSQSPSNKVTEKGKDVELRCDPISGHTALYWYRQSLGQGLEFLIYFQGNSAPDKSGLPSDRFSAERTGGSVSTLTIQRTQQEDSAVYLCASSPGLSSYEQYFGPGTRLTVT.

The chain combines TRBV19 with TRBJ2-5, with 9 bases matching TRBD1. Trimming at V came to 5 bases and at J to 3 bases, leaving 4 bases not matched to a gene. The CDR3 totals 14 residues. The germline gives CDR1 LNHDA, CDR2 SQIVND (reference sequence). The CDR3 coding sequence is TGTGCCAGTAGTCCACAGGGGGCTGAAGAGACCCAGTACTTC. This encodes CASSPQGAEETQYF.

This clone was detected once. This sequence joins TRBV10-1 and TRBJ2-7, with D perhaps matching TRBD2 (6 bases). Trimming took 1 base from V and 7 from J, leaving 14 bases between them. The CDR3 has 14 residues. Per the germline V gene, CDR1 is WNHNN and CDR2 is SYGVQD (reference sequence). CDR3 coding DNA: TGCGCCAGCAGTGAGTGGCGGGGAGAAGGAGAGCAGTACTTC. This translates into CASSEWRGEGEQYF.

This clone was observed a single time. This chain joins TRBV12-5 and TRBJ2-5, with TRBD2 matching over 14 bases. The V segment lost 1 base and the J segment 5 bases; nucleotides outside the gene matches: 6. This CDR3 has 17 residues. CDR1 and CDR2 from the germline V gene are LGHNT and FRNRAP. CDR3 DNA sequence: TGTGCTAGTGGTTTGGGGACTAGCGGGGGGCGACGCGAGACCCAGTACTTC. It codes for CASGLGTSGGRRETQYF.

The rearrangement uses TRBV18 and TRBJ2-3, with a weak D call TRBD1 (6 bases). CDR1 is KGHSH, CDR2 LQKENI, per germline. V was clipped by 3 bases and J by 0 bases, with 10 bases between them. CDR3 length equals 15 residues. The CDR3 protein is CASSPQGSSTDTQYF. For the CDR3, the DNA is TGTGCCAGCTCACCGCAGGGGAGTAGCACAGATACGCAGTATTTT.

This clone was seen once. V gene TRBV3-1 (or the pseudogene TRBV3-2) combines with J gene TRBJ2-7, with TRBD2 identical over 9 bases. The CDR3 length is 13 residues. J was trimmed by 2 bases and V by 4 bases; bases with no gene match: 0. CDR1 LGHDT and CDR2 YNNKEL come from the germline V gene (reference sequence). The CDR3 nucleotides read TGTGCCAGCAGCCGGACTAGCGCCTACGAGCAGTACTTC. Protein sequence: CASSRTSAYEQYF.

The V call is TRBV10-1, the J call TRBJ1-1, with 9 bases aligning to TRBD1. CDR1 and CDR2 (germline): WNHNN, SYGVQD (reference sequence). The CDR3 extends over 13 amino acids. Trimming took 11 bases from V and 1 from J; bases not matched to a gene: 5. The CDR3 loop reads CAGYRGRNTEAFF. For the CDR3, the DNA is TGCGCCGGCTACAGGGGGCGGAACACTGAAGCTTTCTTT.

The V gene is TRBV10-3, the J gene TRBJ2-7; 7 nucleotides align to TRBD1. V lost 9 bases and J lost 0; bases outside the gene matches: 8. The CDR3 covers 14 residues. The V gene's germline CDR1 is ENHRY and CDR2 SYGVKD. CDR3 protein: CAISSDRYSYEQYF. CDR3 in DNA: TGTGCCATTTCCTCGGACAGGTACTCCTACGAGCAGTACTTC.

The table lists this clone with a count of one. This chain links TRBV6-1 with TRBJ1-2; D ambiguous. The CDR3 has 14 residues. The V gene lost 0 bases and the J gene lost 3 bases, with 8 bases spanning the gap. CDR1 MNHNS and CDR2 SASEGT come from the germline V gene. The CDR3 spells CASSEALTDYGYTF. DNA for the CDR3: TGTGCCAGCAGTGAAGCGCTCACGGACTATGGCTACACCTTC.

The rearrangement links TRBV6-2 or TRBV6-3 to TRBJ2-4; 10 nucleotides match TRBD1. This CDR3 is built from 18 residues. V shed 2 bases, J shed 6 bases, and the junction held 13 bases outside the gene matches. Germline V gene sequence: CDR1 MNHEY, CDR2 SVGEGT. This CDR3 reads CASSYRPGTGDVRNIQYF. In nucleotides, the CDR3 is TGTGCCAGCAGTTACCGTCCCGGGACAGGGGACGTGAGAAACATTCAGTACTTC.

V is TRBV29-1 and J is TRBJ2-1; possibly TRBD1 for D (6 bases). The CDR3 consists of 14 residues. Trimming stripped 2 bases from V and 10 bases from J, with 18 bases between. Germline CDR1 SQVTM, CDR2 ANQGSEA. The CDR3 DNA reads as TGCAGCGTTGAACCTGGGAAGGGGGATATAGAGCAGTTCTTC. Translation gives CSVEPGKGDIEQFF.

The V and J genes are TRBV10-1 and TRBJ2-1; 10 nucleotides align to TRBD2. Looked up from germline, CDR1 is WNHNN and CDR2 is SYGVQD (reference sequence). V shed 7 bases and J 3 bases; nucleotides not matched to a gene: 9. The length of the CDR3 is 16 residues. The CDR3 spells CASIASGGDYYNEQFF. For the CDR3, the DNA is TGCGCCAGCATCGCCAGCGGGGGGGATTACTACAATGAGCAGTTCTTC.

This CDR3 reads CASSLAPTVSNQPQHF. The DNA for the CDR3 is TGTGCCAGCAGCTTAGCGCCGACAGTTAGCAATCAGCCCCAGCATTTT. The chain recombines TRBV7-8 with TRBJ1-5; perhaps TRBD1 as D (5 bases). The V and J ends lost 0 bases and 0 bases respectively, with 9 bases between them. The CDR3 totals 16 residues. CDR1 and CDR2 (germline): SGHVS, FQNEAQ.

The V call is TRBV2, the J call TRBJ1-1; D is ambiguous. The CDR3 sequence is 14 residues long. Germline V gene lookup returns CDR1 SNHLY and CDR2 FYNNEI. Trimming removed 7 bases from V and 0 bases from J, with 12 bases in between. The CDR3 DNA reads TGTGCCAGCATCCAGGAATCCATGAACACTGAAGCTTTCTTT. This codes for CASIQESMNTEAFF.

The gene calls are TRBV25-1 and TRBJ2-7; tentative D call: TRBD2 (6 bases). Trimming removed 7 bases at V and 4 bases at J, with 14 bases between. Germline CDR1 is MGHDK and CDR2 is SYGVNS. The CDR3 spans 13 residues. DNA of the CDR3: TGTGCCAGCAAAGGTCTAGGAGGGTACGAGCAGTACTTC. Its translation: CASKGLGGYEQYF.

Of note for this clone: The junction and the germline gene differ at one end; a read error may be behind it. The CDR3 loop reads CASAGNTEAFF. As DNA, the CDR3 is TGTGCCAGCGCGGGTAACACTGAAGCTTTTTTT. J is TRBJ1-1 and V is TRBV6-6, with no clear D. The CDR3 is 11 residues long. Germline V lookup: CDR1 MNHNY, CDR2 SVGAGI (reference sequence).